These 9 T cell receptor beta chains were all obtained from the same sample, sequenced in a study of blood T cell repertoires in COVID-19. The method was immunoSEQ multiplex PCR; TCRdb's version includes in-frame clones alone and lacks a portion of them. Here the sample spans about 150,000 clones, around 80% being singletons. Specimen: peripheral blood. The receptors originated from a man aged 50 to 59 with acute or convalescent COVID-19.

The CDR3 coding sequence is TGTGCCAGCAGCATAGACAGCCCCTATAATTCACCCCTCCACTTT. It specifies CASSIDSPYNSPLHF. The chain couples TRBV5-5 to TRBJ1-6; a weak D match, TRBD1 (5 bases). The CDR3 length is 15 residues. Germline values: CDR1 SGHKS, CDR2 YYEKEE (reference sequence). The V and J ends lost 4 bases and 2 bases respectively, with 10 bases between them.

The rearrangement joins TRBV5-1 to TRBJ2-2, with D unclear. Trimming took off 0 bases at V and 0 bases at J, with 6 bases between the two ends. The CDR3 runs to 15 residues. Looked up from germline, CDR1 is SGHRS and CDR2 is YFSETQ. CDR3 in amino acids: CASSLDLSNTGELFF. In DNA, the CDR3 is TGCGCCAGCAGCTTGGACTTATCGAACACCGGGGAGCTGTTTTTT. Using reference TRBV5-1 and TRBJ2-2 for the parts outside the CDR3, the full variable domain is KAGVTQTPRYLIKTRGQQVTLSCSPISGHRSVSWYQQTPGQGLQFLFEYFSETQRNKGNFPGRFSGRQFSNSRSEMNVSTLELGDSALYLCASSLDLSNTGELFFGEGSRLTVL.

The chain employs TRBV30 and TRBJ1-2; the match to TRBD1 covers 8 bases. After removal of 0 bases from V and 4 bases from J, the junction contained 4 bases not matched to a gene. CDR3 length: 14 residues. Germline CDR1 is GTSNPN and CDR2 is SVGIG (reference sequence). The CDR3 loop reads CAWSVDRGFYGYTF. The DNA for the CDR3 is TGTGCCTGGAGTGTAGACAGGGGCTTCTATGGCTACACCTTC.

J is TRBJ2-3 and V is TRBV19; 7 bases are shared with TRBD1. The junction had 7 bases not matched to a gene; V was cut back by 5 bases and J by 2 bases. Germline V lookup: CDR1 LNHDA, CDR2 SQIVND (reference sequence). The CDR3 is 15 residues long. DNA for the CDR3: TGTGCCAGTAGTCCTTCGGGACAGACCACAGATACGCAGTATTTT. It translates to CASSPSGQTTDTQYF.

The chain carries TRBV9 and TRBJ2-5; 16 bases are shared with TRBD2. The CDR3 consists of 18 residues. With V trimmed by 2 bases and J by 6 bases, 10 bases remained unmatched. CDR1 SGDLS and CDR2 YYNGEE come from the germline V gene. The CDR3 sequence is CASSVGTSGGALDQTQYF. The CDR3 nucleotides are TGTGCCAGCAGCGTCGGGACTAGCGGGGGGGCCTTAGACCAGACCCAGTACTTC.

This clone has a handful of counts. This chain connects TRBV24-1 to TRBJ2-7, with a possible D match to TRBD1 (5 bases). Germline CDR1 is KGHDR and CDR2 is SFDVKD. There are 16 residues in the CDR3. Trimming shortened V by 1 base and J by 5 bases, and 17 bases separated the two germline ends. The CDR3 bases are TGTGCCACCAGTGATTTTTACGGCAGGGAACCCAACGAGCAGTACGTC. Translation: CATSDFYGREPNEQYV.

The chain is built from TRBV5-6 and TRBJ1-2; possibly TRBD1 for D (5 bases). Germline assignment: CDR1 SGHDT and CDR2 YYEEEE. The V and J ends lost 1 base and 0 bases respectively, with 19 bases between them. The CDR3 runs to 18 residues. CDR3 in DNA: TGTGCCAGCAGCTTGCCCCCGGGACTTCAGACAGCTAACTATGGCTACACCTTC. It codes for CASSLPPGLQTANYGYTF.

CDR3 sequence: CASSLGDRVMNTEAFF. The DNA for the CDR3 is TGTGCCAGCAGTTTGGGGGACAGGGTCATGAACACTGAAGCTTTCTTT. The chain combines TRBV2 with TRBJ1-1; 9 bases agree with TRBD1. Looked up from germline, CDR1 is SNHLY and CDR2 is FYNNEI. Trimming at V came to 5 bases and at J to 0 bases, leaving 7 bases not matched to a gene. This CDR3 is 16 amino acids long.

This clone has only a few counts. This chain's CDR3 is CASNQGPGGYTF. In nucleotides, the CDR3 is TGTGCCAGCAACCAGGGGCCTGGGGGCTACACCTTC. The V gene is TRBV12-3 or TRBV12-4, the J gene TRBJ1-2; the D gene is possibly TRBD1 (6 bases). V was cut by 7 bases and J by 8 bases, with 14 bases left in between. The CDR3 has 12 amino acids.